This TCR beta chain was recovered during a study of control samples from healthy donors and cancer patients. From germline, CDR1 is KGHSH and CDR2 LQKENI. V was shortened by 5 bases and J by 0 bases, with 14 bases between the two germline ends. This CDR3 is built from 15 residues. Only in-frame clones appear in the TCRdb table, and some are missing; sequencing was by immunoSEQ multiplex PCR. Among around 190,000 clones, around 90% were seen once, and the ten largest hold roughly 1.5%. The sequenced sample consisted of blood. The genes are TRBV18 and TRBJ2-7, with D unclear. This receptor was taken from a woman aged 45 to 65 in good health. CDR3 nucleotide sequence: TGTGCCAGCTCATCCCGGGTATTGCCCTCCTACGAGCAGTACTTC. Its protein is CASSSRVLPSYEQYF.